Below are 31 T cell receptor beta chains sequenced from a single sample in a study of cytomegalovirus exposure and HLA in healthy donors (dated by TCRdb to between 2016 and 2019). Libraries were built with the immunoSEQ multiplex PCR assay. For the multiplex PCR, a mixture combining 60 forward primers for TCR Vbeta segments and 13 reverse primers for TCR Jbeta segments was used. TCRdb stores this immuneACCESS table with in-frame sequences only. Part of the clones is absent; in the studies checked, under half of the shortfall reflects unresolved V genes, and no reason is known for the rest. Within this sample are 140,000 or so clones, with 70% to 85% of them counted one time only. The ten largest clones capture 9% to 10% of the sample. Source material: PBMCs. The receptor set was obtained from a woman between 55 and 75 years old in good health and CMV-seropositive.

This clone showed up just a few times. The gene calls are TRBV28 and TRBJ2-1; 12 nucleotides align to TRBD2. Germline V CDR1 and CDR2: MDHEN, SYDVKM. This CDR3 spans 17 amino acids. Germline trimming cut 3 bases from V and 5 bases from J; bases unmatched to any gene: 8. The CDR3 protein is CASSFPLAGGTNNEQFF. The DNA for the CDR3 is TGTGCCAGCAGTTTCCCACTAGCGGGAGGTACGAACAATGAGCAGTTCTTC.

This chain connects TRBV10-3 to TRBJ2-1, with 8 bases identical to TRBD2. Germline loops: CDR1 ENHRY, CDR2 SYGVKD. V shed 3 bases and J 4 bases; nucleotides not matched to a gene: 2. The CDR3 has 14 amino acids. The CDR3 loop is CAISDPSGYNEQFF. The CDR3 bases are TGTGCCATCAGTGATCCTAGCGGGTACAATGAGCAGTTCTTC.

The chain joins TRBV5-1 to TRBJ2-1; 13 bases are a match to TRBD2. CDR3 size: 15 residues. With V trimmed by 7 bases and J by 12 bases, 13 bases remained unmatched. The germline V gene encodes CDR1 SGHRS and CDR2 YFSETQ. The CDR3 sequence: CASCPTGLAGSGQFF. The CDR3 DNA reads TGCGCCAGCTGCCCCACGGGACTAGCGGGAAGCGGGCAGTTCTTC.

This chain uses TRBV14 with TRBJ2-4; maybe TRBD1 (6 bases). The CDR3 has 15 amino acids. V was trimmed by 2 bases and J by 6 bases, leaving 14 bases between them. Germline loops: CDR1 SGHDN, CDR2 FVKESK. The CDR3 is CASSQTTGQGNIQYF. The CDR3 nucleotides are TGTGCCAGCAGCCAAACGACGGGACAAGGAAACATTCAGTACTTC.

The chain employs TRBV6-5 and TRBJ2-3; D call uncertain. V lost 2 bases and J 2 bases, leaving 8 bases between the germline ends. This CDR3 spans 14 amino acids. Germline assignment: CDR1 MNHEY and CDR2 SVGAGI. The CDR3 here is CASSYRRYTDTQYF. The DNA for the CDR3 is TGTGCCAGCAGTTACAGGCGGTACACAGATACGCAGTATTTT.

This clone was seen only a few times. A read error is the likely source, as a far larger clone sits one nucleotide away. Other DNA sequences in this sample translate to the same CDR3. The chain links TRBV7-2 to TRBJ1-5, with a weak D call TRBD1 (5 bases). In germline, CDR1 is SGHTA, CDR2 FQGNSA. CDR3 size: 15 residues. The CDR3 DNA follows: TGCGCCAGCAGCTTAGGGAGGGGCAGCAATCAGCCCCAGCATTTT. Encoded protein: CASSLGRGSNQPQHF.

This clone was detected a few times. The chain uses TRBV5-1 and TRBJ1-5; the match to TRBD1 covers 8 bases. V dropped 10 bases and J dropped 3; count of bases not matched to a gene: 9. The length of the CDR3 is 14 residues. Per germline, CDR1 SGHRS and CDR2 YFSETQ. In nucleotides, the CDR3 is TGCGCCGGGCCCCGGACAGGGCTCAATCAGCCCCAGCATTTT. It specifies CAGPRTGLNQPQHF. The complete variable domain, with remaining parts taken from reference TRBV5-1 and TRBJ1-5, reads KAGVTQTPRYLIKTRGQQVTLSCSPISGHRSVSWYQQTPGQGLQFLFEYFSETQRNKGNFPGRFSGRQFSNSRSEMNVSTLELGDSALYLCAGPRTGLNQPQHFGDGTRLSIL.

CDR3 residues: CASSQEVIPSAYEQFF. The CDR3 DNA reads TGTGCCAGCAGCCAAGAAGTGATCCCGAGTGCCTATGAGCAGTTCTTC. The chain is built from TRBV4-2 and TRBJ2-1, with D unclear. The CDR3 loop spans 16 amino acids. In germline, CDR1 is LGHNA, CDR2 YNFKEQ. V dropped 0 bases and J dropped 8 bases, with 17 bases sitting between them.

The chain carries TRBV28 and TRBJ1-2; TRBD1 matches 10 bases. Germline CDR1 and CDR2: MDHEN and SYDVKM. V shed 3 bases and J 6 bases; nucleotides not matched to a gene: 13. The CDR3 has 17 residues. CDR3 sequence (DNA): TGTGCCAGCAGTTTGGGGGACCCGGGACAGGGGAGGGATGGCTACACCTTC. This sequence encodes CASSLGDPGQGRDGYTF.

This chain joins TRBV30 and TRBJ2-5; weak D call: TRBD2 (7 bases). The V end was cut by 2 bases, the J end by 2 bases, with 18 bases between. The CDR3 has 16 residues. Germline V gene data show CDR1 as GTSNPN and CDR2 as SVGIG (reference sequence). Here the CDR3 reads CAWSSSGGRGQETQYF. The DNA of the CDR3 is TGTGCCTGGAGTTCTTCCGGGGGGCGCGGACAAGAGACCCAGTACTTC.

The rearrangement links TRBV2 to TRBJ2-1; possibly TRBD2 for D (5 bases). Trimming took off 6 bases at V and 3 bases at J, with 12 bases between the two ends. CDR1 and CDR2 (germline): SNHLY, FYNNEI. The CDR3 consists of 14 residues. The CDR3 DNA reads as TGTGCCAGCAGGCCTAGCCCGAACTACAATGAGCAGTTCTTC. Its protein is CASRPSPNYNEQFF.

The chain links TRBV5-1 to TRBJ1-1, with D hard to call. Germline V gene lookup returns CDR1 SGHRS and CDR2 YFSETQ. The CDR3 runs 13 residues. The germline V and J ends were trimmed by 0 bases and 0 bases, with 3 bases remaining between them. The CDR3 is CASSLDMNTEAFF. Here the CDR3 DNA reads TGCGCCAGCAGCTTGGACATGAACACTGAAGCTTTCTTT.

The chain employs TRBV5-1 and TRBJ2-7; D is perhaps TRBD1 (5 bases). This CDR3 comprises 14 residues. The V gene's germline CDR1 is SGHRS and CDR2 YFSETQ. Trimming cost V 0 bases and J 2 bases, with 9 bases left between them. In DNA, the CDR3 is TGCGCCAGCAGCTTGGAACAGGAACCCTACGAGCAGTACTTC. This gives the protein CASSLEQEPYEQYF.

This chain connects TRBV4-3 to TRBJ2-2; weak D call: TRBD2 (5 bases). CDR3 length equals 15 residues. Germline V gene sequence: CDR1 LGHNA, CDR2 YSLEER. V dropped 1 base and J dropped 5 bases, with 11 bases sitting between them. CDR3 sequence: CASSQASGKTGELFF. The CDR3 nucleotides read TGCGCCAGCAGCCAAGCGTCGGGAAAGACCGGGGAGCTGTTTTTT.

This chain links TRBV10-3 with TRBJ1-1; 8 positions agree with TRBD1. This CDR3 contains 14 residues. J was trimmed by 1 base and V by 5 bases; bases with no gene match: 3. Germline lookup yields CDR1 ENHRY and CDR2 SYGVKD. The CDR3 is CAISTGQGNTEAFF. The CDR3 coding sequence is TGTGCCATCAGTACTGGACAGGGGAACACTGAAGCTTTCTTT.

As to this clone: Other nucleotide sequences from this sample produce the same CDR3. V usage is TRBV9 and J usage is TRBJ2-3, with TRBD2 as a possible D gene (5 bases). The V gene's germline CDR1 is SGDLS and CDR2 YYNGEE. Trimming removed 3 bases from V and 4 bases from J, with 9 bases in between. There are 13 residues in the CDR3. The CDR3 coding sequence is TGTGCCAGCAGCGAGAGGGAATCAGATACGCAGTATTTT. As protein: CASSERESDTQYF.

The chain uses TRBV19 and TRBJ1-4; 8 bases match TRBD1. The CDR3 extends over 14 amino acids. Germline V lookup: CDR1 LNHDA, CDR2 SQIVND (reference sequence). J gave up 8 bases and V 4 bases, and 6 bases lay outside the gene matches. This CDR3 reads CASSTDRGAEKLFF. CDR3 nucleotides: TGTGCCAGTAGTACAGACAGGGGAGCCGAAAAACTGTTTTTT.

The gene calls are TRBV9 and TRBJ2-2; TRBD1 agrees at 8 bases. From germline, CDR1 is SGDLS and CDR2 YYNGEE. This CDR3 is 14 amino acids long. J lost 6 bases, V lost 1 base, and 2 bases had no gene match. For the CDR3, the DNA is TGTGCCAGCAGCGTACAGGGGGCTGCCGGGGAGCTGTTTTTT. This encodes CASSVQGAAGELFF.

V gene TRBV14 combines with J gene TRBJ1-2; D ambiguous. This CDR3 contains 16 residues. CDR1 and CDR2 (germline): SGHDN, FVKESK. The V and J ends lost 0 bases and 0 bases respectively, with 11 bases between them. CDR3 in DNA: TGTGCCAGCAGCCAAGATGGGTGGGCAGCTAACTATGGCTACACCTTC. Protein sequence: CASSQDGWAANYGYTF.

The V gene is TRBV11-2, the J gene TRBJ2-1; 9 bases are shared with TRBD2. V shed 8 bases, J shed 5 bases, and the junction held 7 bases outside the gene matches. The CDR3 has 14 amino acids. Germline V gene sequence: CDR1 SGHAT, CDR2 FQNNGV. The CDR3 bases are TGTGCCAGCGGCGGACTAGCGAGCAACAATGAGCAGTTCTTC. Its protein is CASGGLASNNEQFF. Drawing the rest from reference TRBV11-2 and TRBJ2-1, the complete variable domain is EAGVAQSPRYKIIEKRQSVAFWCNPISGHATLYWYQQILGQGPKLLIQFQNNGVVDDSQLPKDRFSAERLKGVDSTLKIQPAKLEDSAVYLCASGGLASNNEQFFGPGTRLTVL.

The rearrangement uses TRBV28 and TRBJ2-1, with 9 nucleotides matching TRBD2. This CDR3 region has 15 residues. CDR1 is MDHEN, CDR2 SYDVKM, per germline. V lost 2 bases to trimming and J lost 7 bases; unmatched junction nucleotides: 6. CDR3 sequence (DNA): TGTGCCAGCAGTTTACTAGCGGGAACGTTGAATGAGCAGTTCTTC. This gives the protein CASSLLAGTLNEQFF.

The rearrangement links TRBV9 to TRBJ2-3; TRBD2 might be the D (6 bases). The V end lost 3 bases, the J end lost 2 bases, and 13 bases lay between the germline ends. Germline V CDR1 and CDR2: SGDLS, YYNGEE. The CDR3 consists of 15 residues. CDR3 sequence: CASSAGGGNTDTQYF. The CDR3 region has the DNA TGTGCCAGCAGCGCCGGAGGCGGGAACACAGATACGCAGTATTTT.

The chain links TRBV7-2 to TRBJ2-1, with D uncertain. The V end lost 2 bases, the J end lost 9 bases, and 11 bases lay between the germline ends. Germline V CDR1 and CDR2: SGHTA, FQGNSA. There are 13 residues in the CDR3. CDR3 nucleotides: TGTGCCAGCAGCTTAAATTCCCGCGGTGAGCAGTTCTTC. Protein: CASSLNSRGEQFF. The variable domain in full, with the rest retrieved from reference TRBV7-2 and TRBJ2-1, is GAGVSQSPSNKVTEKGKDVELRCDPISGHTALYWYRQSLGQGLEFLIYFQGNSAPDKSGLPSDRFSAERTGGSVSTLTIQRTQQEDSAVYLCASSLNSRGEQFFGPGTRLTVL.

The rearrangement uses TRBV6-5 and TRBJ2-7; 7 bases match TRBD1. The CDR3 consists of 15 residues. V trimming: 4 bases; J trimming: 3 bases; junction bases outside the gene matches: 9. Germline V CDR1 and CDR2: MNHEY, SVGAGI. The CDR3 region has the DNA TGTGCCAGCAGTTCGCCAAACAGGGGAGACTACGAGCAGTACTTC. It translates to CASSSPNRGDYEQYF.

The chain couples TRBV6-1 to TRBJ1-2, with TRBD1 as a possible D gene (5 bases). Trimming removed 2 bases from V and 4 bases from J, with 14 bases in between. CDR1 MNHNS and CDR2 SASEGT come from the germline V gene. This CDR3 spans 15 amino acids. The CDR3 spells CASSETQGRSYGYTF. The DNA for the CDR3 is TGTGCCAGCAGTGAAACTCAGGGCAGATCCTATGGCTACACCTTC.

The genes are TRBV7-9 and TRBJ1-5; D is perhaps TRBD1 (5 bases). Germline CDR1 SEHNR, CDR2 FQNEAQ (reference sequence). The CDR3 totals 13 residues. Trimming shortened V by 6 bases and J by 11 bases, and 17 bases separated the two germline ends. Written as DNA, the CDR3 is TGTGCCAGCAGTCCCGACAGTTCTACGGCCCAGCATTTT. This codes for CASSPDSSTAQHF.

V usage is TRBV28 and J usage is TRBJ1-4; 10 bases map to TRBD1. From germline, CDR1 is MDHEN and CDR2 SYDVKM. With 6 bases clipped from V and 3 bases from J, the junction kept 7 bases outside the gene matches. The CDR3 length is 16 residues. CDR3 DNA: TGTGCCAGCAGACCGGACAGGGGGAATTCTAATGAAAAACTGTTTTTT. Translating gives CASRPDRGNSNEKLFF.

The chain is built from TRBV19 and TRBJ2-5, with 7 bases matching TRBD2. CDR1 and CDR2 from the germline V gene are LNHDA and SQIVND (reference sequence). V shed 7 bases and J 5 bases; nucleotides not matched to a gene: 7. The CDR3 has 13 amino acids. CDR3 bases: TGTGCCAGTACCCCCGGGGGGAAGGAGACCCAGTACTTC. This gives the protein CASTPGGKETQYF.

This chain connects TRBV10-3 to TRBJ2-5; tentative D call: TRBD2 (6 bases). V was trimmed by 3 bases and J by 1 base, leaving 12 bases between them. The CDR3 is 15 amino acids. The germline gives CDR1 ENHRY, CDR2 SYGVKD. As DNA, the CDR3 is TGTGCCATCAGTGACTGGCGGGAACTCCAAGAGACCCAGTACTTC. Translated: CAISDWRELQETQYF.

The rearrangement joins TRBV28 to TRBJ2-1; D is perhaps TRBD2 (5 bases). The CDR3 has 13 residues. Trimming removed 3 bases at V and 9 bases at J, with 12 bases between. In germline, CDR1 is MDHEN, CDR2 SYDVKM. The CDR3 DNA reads TGTGCCAGCAGTTTCCGGGGTAGGAGTGAGCAGTTCTTC. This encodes CASSFRGRSEQFF.

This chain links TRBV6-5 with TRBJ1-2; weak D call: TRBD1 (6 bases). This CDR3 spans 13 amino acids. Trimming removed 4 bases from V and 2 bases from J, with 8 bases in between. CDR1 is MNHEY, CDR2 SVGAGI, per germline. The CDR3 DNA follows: TGTGCCAGCAGTTGGGACAAGAACTATGGCTACACCTTC. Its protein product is CASSWDKNYGYTF.